The entry below gives a single TCR beta chain sequence along with its context. The PCR made use of 60 Vbeta and 13 Jbeta primers. Clones were read by immunoSEQ multiplex PCR, and TCRdb kept only the in-frame ones, dropping some. The profile shows 110,000 or so clones, 70% to 80% of them singletons. The record originates from a study of cytomegalovirus exposure and HLA in healthy donors. The J segment lost 5 bases and the V segment lost 4 bases, leaving 5 bases of the junction unmatched. The CDR3 is made up of 13 amino acids. The germline V gene has CDR1 SGHRS and CDR2 YFSETQ. This receptor was taken from a woman in her thirties or forties in good health and CMV-seropositive. J is TRBJ2-5 and V is TRBV5-1; 7 bases match TRBD1. Sequencing was performed on PBMCs. Written as DNA, the CDR3 is TGCGCCAGCAGCATGACAGGGTTGGAGACCCAGTACTTC. It encodes CASSMTGLETQYF.